These 31 T cell receptor beta chains came from one sample sequenced in a study of shared clonotypes between healthy human individuals. As defined, naive CD8 cells were CD45RO-negative and positively selected for CCR7, with terminally differentiated effector memory CD45RA+ cells excluded. The table came from immunoSEQ multiplex PCR; TCRdb's copy has only in-frame clones and leaves some out. The data hold about 2 million clones, with over 85% observed a single time. The sequenced sample was naive CD8+ T cells sorted from blood. These receptors were obtained from a man between 18 and 29 years old in good health.

Regarding this clone: Different DNA sequences within this sample yield the same CDR3. V usage is TRBV6-5 and J usage is TRBJ1-5; D is possibly TRBD1 (5 bases). The V gene lost 6 bases and the J gene lost 3 bases, with 9 bases spanning the gap. The CDR3 is 13 residues long. Germline CDR1 is MNHEY and CDR2 is SVGAGI. The CDR3 region has the DNA TGTGCCAGCAGGGCAGGGAACAATCAGCCCCAGCATTTT. The encoded protein is CASRAGNNQPQHF.

The chain links TRBV5-1 to TRBJ2-1; 9 bases are a match to TRBD2. The CDR3 spans 16 residues. Germline V lookup: CDR1 SGHRS, CDR2 YFSETQ. V lost 4 bases, J lost 1 base, and 6 bases stayed unmatched. The chain's CDR3 is CASSPFSGRSYNEQFF. In DNA form, the CDR3 reads TGCGCCAGCAGCCCCTTTAGCGGGAGATCCTACAATGAGCAGTTCTTC.

This sequence joins TRBV4-1 and TRBJ2-7; D uncertain. CDR3 size: 12 residues. The germline gives CDR1 MGHRA, CDR2 YSYEKL. V was cut by 1 base and J by 7 bases, with 8 bases left in between. This chain's CDR3 is CASSQGTREQYF. The CDR3 nucleotides read TGCGCCAGCAGCCAAGGTACAAGGGAGCAGTACTTC.

On this clone itself: Other DNA sequences in this sample translate to the same CDR3. The chain joins TRBV7-9 to TRBJ1-4; no clear D gene. Looked up from germline, CDR1 is SEHNR and CDR2 is FQNEAQ (reference sequence). The CDR3 sequence is 15 residues long. The V gene lost 1 base and the J gene lost 4 bases, with 10 bases spanning the gap. CDR3 nucleotide sequence: TGTGCCAGCAGCTTAGTGGGCGGAAATAATGAAAAACTGTTTTTT. It encodes CASSLVGGNNEKLFF.

The gene calls are TRBV5-1 and TRBJ1-6; 7 bases fit TRBD1. The CDR3 consists of 17 residues. V shed 3 bases and J 15 bases; nucleotides not matched to a gene: 21. Germline CDR1 is SGHRS and CDR2 is YFSETQ. Written as DNA, the CDR3 is TGCGCCAGCAGCTCCCTACCGGGACAGAGGGTTAAGGGATTCCTCCACTTT. It yields the protein CASSSLPGQRVKGFLHF.

V and J are TRBV27 and TRBJ2-3; D remains ambiguous. V lost 8 bases, J lost 0 bases, and 12 bases lay in between. Germline CDR1 MNHEY, CDR2 SMNVEV (reference sequence). The CDR3 sequence is 14 residues long. Written as DNA, the CDR3 is TGTGCCAGCTTAGGCACCTCTAGCACAGATACGCAGTATTTT. It codes for CASLGTSSTDTQYF.

The chain joins TRBV4-1 to TRBJ2-4, with D perhaps matching TRBD2 (5 bases). V was trimmed by 1 base and J by 6 bases, leaving 10 bases between them. This CDR3 is 14 amino acids long. Looked up from germline, CDR1 is MGHRA and CDR2 is YSYEKL. The CDR3 DNA reads TGCGCCAGCAGCCAAGCGAACGGGATAAACATTCAGTACTTC. It encodes CASSQANGINIQYF.

This chain links TRBV6-1 with TRBJ2-3, with 8 bases matching TRBD1. The V segment lost 1 base and the J segment 2 bases; nucleotides outside the gene matches: 5. Germline loops: CDR1 MNHNS, CDR2 SASEGT. There are 16 residues in the CDR3. The CDR3 DNA reads TGTGCCAGCAGTGAAGGGACAGGGTTCTCCACAGATACGCAGTATTTT. It is translated as CASSEGTGFSTDTQYF.

The chain employs TRBV2 and TRBJ1-5, with 7 bases fitting TRBD1. CDR1 and CDR2 (germline): SNHLY, FYNNEI. The CDR3 is 14 amino acids. J gave up 6 bases and V 6 bases, and 8 bases lay outside the gene matches. CDR3 DNA: TGTGCCAGCAGCGGGACAGATACTCGTCAGCCCCAGCATTTT. Protein product: CASSGTDTRQPQHF.

This clone came up once. The chain combines TRBV29-1 with TRBJ2-1; D unresolved. The CDR3 spans 19 residues. Germline CDR1 reads SQVTM; CDR2 reads ANQGSEA. With 7 bases removed from V and 4 bases from J, the gap between germline ends came to 32 bases. CDR3 amino acids: CSAPNPTRNERDTYNEQFF. CDR3 coding DNA: TGCAGCGCCCCCAACCCAACTCGAAACGAAAGGGATACATACAATGAGCAGTTCTTC.

As concerns this clone: Within the sample, other DNA sequences also encode this same CDR3. The gene calls are TRBV4-3 and TRBJ2-7; TRBD2 agrees at 11 bases. V was clipped by 4 bases and J by 2 bases; unmatched bases: 4. Germline V lookup: CDR1 LGHNA, CDR2 YSLEER. The CDR3 totals 15 residues. The CDR3 spells CASSLGTSGTYEQYF. The CDR3 nucleotides are TGCGCCAGCAGCCTCGGGACTAGCGGAACCTACGAGCAGTACTTC.

This chain links TRBV28 with TRBJ2-3, with D perhaps TRBD2 (5 bases). The CDR3 covers 16 residues. Trimming cost V 5 bases and J 1 base, with 16 bases left between them. Germline CDR1 MDHEN, CDR2 SYDVKM. The CDR3 spells CASSGLATTRTDTQYF. CDR3 sequence (DNA): TGTGCCAGCAGTGGACTGGCAACTACTCGCACAGATACGCAGTATTTT. Filled out from reference TRBV28 and TRBJ2-3, the complete variable domain reads DVKVTQSSRYLVKRTGEKVFLECVQDMDHENMFWYRQDPGLGLRLIYFSYDVKMKEKGDIPEGYSVSREKKERFSLILESASTNQTSMYLCASSGLATTRTDTQYFGPGTRLTVL.

V usage is TRBV5-6 and J usage is TRBJ2-7; TRBD1 or TRBD2 may be the D gene (6 bases each). CDR1 and CDR2 (germline): SGHDT, YYEEEE. V dropped 6 bases and J dropped 0 bases, with 13 bases sitting between them. The CDR3 is made up of 14 amino acids. The DNA of the CDR3 is TGTGCCAGCACCTGGGGGGCGAGCTCCTACGAGCAGTACTTC. The encoded protein is CASTWGASSYEQYF.

The rearrangement joins TRBV7-9 to TRBJ2-1; D may be TRBD2 (6 bases). Germline CDR1 is SEHNR and CDR2 is FQNEAQ (reference sequence). Trimming removed 3 bases at V and 6 bases at J, with 18 bases between. The CDR3 has 16 amino acids. In nucleotides, the CDR3 is TGTGCCAGCAGCTTGGGACTCGAGGGGATTCTCAATGAGCAGTTCTTC. Translated, it gives CASSLGLEGILNEQFF.

The rearrangement links TRBV7-8 to TRBJ2-5; 9 bases are a match to TRBD2. With 5 bases clipped from V and 5 bases from J, the junction kept 9 bases outside the gene matches. The CDR3 totals 15 residues. CDR1 SGHVS and CDR2 FQNEAQ come from the germline V gene. CDR3 DNA sequence: TGTGCCAGCAGCCTATGGCGGGAGGGCCGGGAGACCCAGTACTTC. This translates into CASSLWREGRETQYF.

The chain employs TRBV29-1 and TRBJ2-1; D unresolved. The V gene lost 3 bases and the J gene lost 0 bases, with 6 bases spanning the gap. Germline V lookup: CDR1 SQVTM, CDR2 ANQGSEA. The CDR3 sequence is 13 residues long. CDR3 loop: CSVETYSYNEQFF. In DNA form, the CDR3 reads TGCAGCGTTGAGACGTACTCCTACAATGAGCAGTTCTTC.

CDR3 DNA sequence: TGTGCCAGCAGTGAAGGGGCGAACACCGGGGAGCTGTTTTTT. Translation gives CASSEGANTGELFF. This chain joins TRBV2 and TRBJ2-2; D remains ambiguous. The CDR3 extends over 14 amino acids. CDR1 SNHLY and CDR2 FYNNEI come from the germline V gene. Deletions cut 1 base from V and 0 bases from J, with 3 bases between.

In regard to this clone: The same CDR3 arises from other DNA sequences in this sample as well. The V call is TRBV7-9, the J call TRBJ2-7, with D tentatively TRBD1 or TRBD2 (6 bases each). Germline assignment: CDR1 SEHNR and CDR2 FQNEAQ (reference sequence). The CDR3 is 14 residues long. V was cut by 0 bases and J by 3 bases, with 9 bases left in between. The CDR3 DNA reads TGTGCCAGCAGCTTAGCCGGGGGCAGCTACGAGCAGTACTTC. This sequence encodes CASSLAGGSYEQYF.

This chain links TRBV7-2 with TRBJ2-7; D is ambiguous. V was pared by 0 bases and J by 6 bases, with 9 bases between. The CDR3 contains 13 residues. Looked up from germline, CDR1 is SGHTA and CDR2 is FQGNSA. CDR3 nucleotide sequence: TGTGCCAGCAGCTTAGCGCTTGGGTCCGAGCAGTACTTC. This sequence encodes CASSLALGSEQYF.

This chain connects TRBV27 to TRBJ2-7, with D perhaps matching TRBD1 (5 bases). Trimming stripped 3 bases from V and 0 bases from J, with 12 bases between. Germline lookup yields CDR1 MNHEY and CDR2 SMNVEV (reference sequence). The CDR3 consists of 15 residues. The CDR3, as DNA: TGTGCCAGCAGTTTTGTGGCCGACAGCTCCTACGAGCAGTACTTC. Its translation is CASSFVADSSYEQYF.

The V and J genes are TRBV2 and TRBJ2-1; 7 bases match TRBD1. The germline CDR1 and CDR2 sequences are SNHLY and FYNNEI. V lost 8 bases to trimming and J lost 2 bases; unmatched junction nucleotides: 12. The CDR3 totals 16 residues. CDR3 amino acids: CASLNRGFFPYNEQFF. Here the CDR3 DNA reads TGTGCCAGCCTTAACAGGGGTTTCTTTCCCTACAATGAGCAGTTCTTC.

V and J are TRBV27 and TRBJ2-3, with 7 bases that match TRBD2. The CDR3 consists of 16 residues. Per the germline V gene, CDR1 is MNHEY and CDR2 is SMNVEV (reference sequence). J was trimmed by 4 bases and V by 7 bases; bases with no gene match: 14. The CDR3 sequence is CASTRRVVGGADTQYF. For the CDR3, the DNA is TGTGCCAGCACCCGCCGGGTAGTGGGAGGGGCAGATACGCAGTATTTT.

Details on this clone: The sample contains more than one DNA sequence encoding this CDR3. The rearrangement joins TRBV9 to TRBJ2-7; 8 nucleotides align to TRBD1. Losses at the gene ends were 0 bases for V and 4 bases for J; bases not matched to a gene: 6. CDR3 length equals 15 residues. From germline, CDR1 is SGDLS and CDR2 YYNGEE. The CDR3: CASSVAGQGAYEQYF. DNA of the CDR3: TGTGCCAGCAGCGTAGCTGGACAGGGAGCTTACGAGCAGTACTTC.

In its sample, this clone was seen once. V usage is TRBV27 and J usage is TRBJ1-2; 10 bases agree with TRBD1. The germline V gene encodes CDR1 MNHEY and CDR2 SMNVEV (reference sequence). Trimming took 10 bases from V and 6 from J; bases not matched to a gene: 11. CDR3 length equals 14 residues. CDR3 coding DNA: TGTGCCACCAGGACAGGGGGTCTCTCCGATGGCTACACCTTC. Translating gives CATRTGGLSDGYTF.

The chain uses TRBV10-2 and TRBJ1-6, with unresolved D. The germline gives CDR1 WSHSY, CDR2 SAAADI. The CDR3 consists of 14 residues. V lost 2 bases and J lost 9, with 11 bases in between. CDR3 DNA: TGCGCCAGCAGTGAGGAGGTATTAGGTTCACCCCTCCACTTT. This encodes CASSEEVLGSPLHF.

V usage is TRBV27 and J usage is TRBJ2-7, with 10 bases matching TRBD1. Germline assignment: CDR1 MNHEY and CDR2 SMNVEV (reference sequence). This CDR3 contains 15 residues. V was clipped by 4 bases and J by 6 bases; unmatched bases: 9. The CDR3 reads CASSSLGTGVVEQYF. For the CDR3, the DNA is TGTGCCAGCAGTTCGCTAGGGACAGGGGTTGTCGAGCAGTACTTC.

The chain joins TRBV13 to TRBJ2-7; TRBD1 matches at 9 bases. The junction had 7 bases not matched to a gene; V was cut back by 5 bases and J by 5 bases. The CDR3 spans 14 residues. Per the germline V gene, CDR1 is PRHDT and CDR2 is FYEKMQ (reference sequence). CDR3 coding DNA: TGTGCCAGCAGCGCCCCGGGACAGGGCGACGAGCAGTACTTC. This sequence encodes CASSAPGQGDEQYF. Looking up the rest from reference TRBV13 and TRBJ2-7 gives the full variable domain: AAGVIQSPRHLIKEKRETATLKCYPIPRHDTVYWYQQGPGQDPQFLISFYEKMQSDKGSIPDRFSAQQFSDYHSELNMSSLELGDSALYFCASSAPGQGDEQYFGPGTRLTVT.

The V and J genes are TRBV11-2 and TRBJ2-1; perhaps TRBD1 as D (5 bases). Germline CDR1 and CDR2: SGHAT and FQNNGV. Trimming cost V 1 base and J 8 bases, with 9 bases left between them. CDR3 length equals 13 residues. This chain's CDR3 is CASSLGQGYEQFF. For the CDR3, the DNA is TGTGCCAGCAGCTTAGGTCAGGGATATGAGCAGTTCTTC.

A single count supports this clone. The chain employs TRBV29-1 and TRBJ2-4, with D perhaps matching TRBD1 or TRBD2 (5 bases each). This CDR3 spans 11 amino acids. In germline, CDR1 is SQVTM, CDR2 ANQGSEA. With 3 bases removed from V and 9 bases from J, the gap between germline ends came to 9 bases. The CDR3 DNA reads TGCAGCGTTGACCAGGGAGCCATTCAGTACTTC. Amino acid sequence: CSVDQGAIQYF.

The V and J genes are TRBV2 and TRBJ1-4; TRBD1 is a possible D gene (5 bases). CDR1 is SNHLY and CDR2 is FYNNEI in the germline V gene. This CDR3 region has 12 residues. V lost 8 bases and J 6 bases, leaving 10 bases between the germline ends. DNA for the CDR3: TGTGCCAGCTGGCAGGGTGATGAAAAACTGTTTTTT. It encodes CASWQGDEKLFF.

The rearrangement links TRBV9 to TRBJ1-5; the match to TRBD1 covers 7 bases. The CDR3 extends over 15 amino acids. Germline CDR1 and CDR2: SGDLS and YYNGEE. With V trimmed by 3 bases and J by 6 bases, 9 bases remained unmatched. CDR3: CASSDGSGGTQPQHF. The CDR3 nucleotides are TGTGCCAGCAGCGACGGATCAGGGGGGACTCAGCCCCAGCATTTT.